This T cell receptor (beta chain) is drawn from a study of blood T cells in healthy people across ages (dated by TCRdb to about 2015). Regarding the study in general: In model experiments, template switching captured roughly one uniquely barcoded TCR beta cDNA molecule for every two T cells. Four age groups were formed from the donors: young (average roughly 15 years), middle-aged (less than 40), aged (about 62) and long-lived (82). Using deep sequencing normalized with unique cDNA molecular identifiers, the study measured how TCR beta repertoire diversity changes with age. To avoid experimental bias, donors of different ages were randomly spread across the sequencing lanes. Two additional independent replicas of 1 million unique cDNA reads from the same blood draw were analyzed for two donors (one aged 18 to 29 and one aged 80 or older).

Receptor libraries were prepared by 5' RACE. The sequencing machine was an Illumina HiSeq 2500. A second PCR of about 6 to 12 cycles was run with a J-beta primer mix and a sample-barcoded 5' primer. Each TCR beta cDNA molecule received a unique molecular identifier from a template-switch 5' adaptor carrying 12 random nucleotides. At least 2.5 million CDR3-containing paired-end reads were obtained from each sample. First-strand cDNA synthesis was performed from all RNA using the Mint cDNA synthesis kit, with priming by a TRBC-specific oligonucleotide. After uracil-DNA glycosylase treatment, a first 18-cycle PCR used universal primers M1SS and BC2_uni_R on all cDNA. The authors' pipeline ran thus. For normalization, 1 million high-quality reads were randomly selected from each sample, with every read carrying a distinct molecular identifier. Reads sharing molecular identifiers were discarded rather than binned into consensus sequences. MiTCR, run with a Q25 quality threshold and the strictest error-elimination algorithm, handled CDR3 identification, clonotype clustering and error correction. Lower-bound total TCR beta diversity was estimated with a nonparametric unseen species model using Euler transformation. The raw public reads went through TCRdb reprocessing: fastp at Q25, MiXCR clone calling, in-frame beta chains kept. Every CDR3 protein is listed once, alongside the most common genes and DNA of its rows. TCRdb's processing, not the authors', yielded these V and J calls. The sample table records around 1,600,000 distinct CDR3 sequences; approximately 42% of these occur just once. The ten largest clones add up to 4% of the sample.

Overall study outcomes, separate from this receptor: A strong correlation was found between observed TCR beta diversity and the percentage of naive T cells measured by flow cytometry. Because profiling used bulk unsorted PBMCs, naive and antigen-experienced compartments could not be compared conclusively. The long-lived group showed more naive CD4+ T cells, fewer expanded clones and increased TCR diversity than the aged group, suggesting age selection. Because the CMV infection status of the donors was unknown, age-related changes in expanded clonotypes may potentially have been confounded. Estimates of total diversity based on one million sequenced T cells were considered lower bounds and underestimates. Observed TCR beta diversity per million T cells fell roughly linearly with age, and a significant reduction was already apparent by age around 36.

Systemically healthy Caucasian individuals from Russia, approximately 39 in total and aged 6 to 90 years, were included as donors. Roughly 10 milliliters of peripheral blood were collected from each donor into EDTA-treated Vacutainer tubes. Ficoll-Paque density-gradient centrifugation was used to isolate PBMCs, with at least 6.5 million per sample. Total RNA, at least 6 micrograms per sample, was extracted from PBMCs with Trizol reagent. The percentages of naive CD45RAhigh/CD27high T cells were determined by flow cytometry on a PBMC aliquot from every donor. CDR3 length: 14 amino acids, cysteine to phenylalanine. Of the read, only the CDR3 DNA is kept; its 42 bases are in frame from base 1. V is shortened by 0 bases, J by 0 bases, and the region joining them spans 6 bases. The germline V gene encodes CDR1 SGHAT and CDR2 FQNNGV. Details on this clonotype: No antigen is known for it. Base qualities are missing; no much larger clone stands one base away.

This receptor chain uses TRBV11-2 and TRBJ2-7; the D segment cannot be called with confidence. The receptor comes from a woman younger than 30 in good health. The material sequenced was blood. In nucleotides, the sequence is TGTGCCAGCAGCTTAGAGACTTTCTCCTACGAGCAGTACTTC. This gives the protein CASSLETFSYEQYF.